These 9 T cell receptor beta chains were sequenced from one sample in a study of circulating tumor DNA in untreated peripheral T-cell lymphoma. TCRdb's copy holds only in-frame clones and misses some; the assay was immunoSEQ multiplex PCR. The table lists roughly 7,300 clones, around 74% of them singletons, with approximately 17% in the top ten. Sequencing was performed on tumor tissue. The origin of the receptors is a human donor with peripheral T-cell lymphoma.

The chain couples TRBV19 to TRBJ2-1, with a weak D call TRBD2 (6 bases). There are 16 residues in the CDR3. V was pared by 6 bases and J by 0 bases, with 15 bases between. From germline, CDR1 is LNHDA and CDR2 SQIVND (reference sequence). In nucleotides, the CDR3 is TGTGCCAGTAGGGGAGGCGGGCCCAGCTCCTACAATGAGCAGTTCTTC. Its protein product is CASRGGGPSSYNEQFF.

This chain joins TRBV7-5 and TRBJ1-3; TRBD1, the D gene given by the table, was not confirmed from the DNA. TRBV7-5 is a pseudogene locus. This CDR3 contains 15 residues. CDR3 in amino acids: CASSTFRDGGNTIYF. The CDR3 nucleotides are TGTGCCAGCAGTACCTTCAGGGATGGTGGAAACACCATATATTTT.

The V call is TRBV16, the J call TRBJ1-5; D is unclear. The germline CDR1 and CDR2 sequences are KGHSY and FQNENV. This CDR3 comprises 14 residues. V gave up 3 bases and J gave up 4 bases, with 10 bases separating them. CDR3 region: CASSQGLRNQPQHF. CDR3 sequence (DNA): TGTGCCAGCAGCCAGGGCCTCCGGAATCAGCCCCAGCATTTT.

The CDR3 here is CASSFPPVGRRFSSYNEQFF. CDR3 in DNA: TGTGCCAGCAGTTTTCCCCCCGTGGGCAGGAGGTTTAGCTCCTACAATGAGCAGTTCTTC. The chain couples TRBV28 to TRBJ2-1; D may be TRBD2 (5 bases). Germline CDR1 and CDR2: MDHEN and SYDVKM. This CDR3 contains 20 residues. Trimming took off 3 bases at V and 0 bases at J, with 24 bases between the two ends.

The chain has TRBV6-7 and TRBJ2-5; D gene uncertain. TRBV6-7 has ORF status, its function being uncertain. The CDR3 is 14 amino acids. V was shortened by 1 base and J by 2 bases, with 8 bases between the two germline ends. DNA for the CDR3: TGTGCCAGCAGTTACTTCGGCGGACAAGAGACCCAGTACTTC. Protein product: CASSYFGGQETQYF.

CDR3 coding DNA: TGTGCCAGTAGTACGGACGGTGGAAACACCATATATTTT. Residues: CASSTDGGNTIYF. The V and J genes are TRBV19 and TRBJ1-3; D unresolved. The CDR3 loop spans 13 amino acids. V was shortened by 4 bases and J by 3 bases, with 7 bases between the two germline ends. The germline CDR1 and CDR2 sequences are LNHDA and SQIVND (reference sequence).

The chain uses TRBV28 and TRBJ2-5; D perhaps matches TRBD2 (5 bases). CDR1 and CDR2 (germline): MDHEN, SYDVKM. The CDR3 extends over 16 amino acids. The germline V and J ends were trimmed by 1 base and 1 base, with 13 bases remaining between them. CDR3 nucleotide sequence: TGTGCCAGCAGTTTATCGCTAGCTGGAGTCCAAGAGACCCAGTACTTC. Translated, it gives CASSLSLAGVQETQYF. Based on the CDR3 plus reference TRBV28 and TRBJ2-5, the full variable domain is DVKVTQSSRYLVKRTGEKVFLECVQDMDHENMFWYRQDPGLGLRLIYFSYDVKMKEKGDIPEGYSVSREKKERFSLILESASTNQTSMYLCASSLSLAGVQETQYFGPGTRLLVL.

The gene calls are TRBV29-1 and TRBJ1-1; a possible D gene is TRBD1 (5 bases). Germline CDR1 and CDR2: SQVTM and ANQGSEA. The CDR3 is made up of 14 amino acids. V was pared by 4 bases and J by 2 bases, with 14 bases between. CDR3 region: CSVVPGDGNTEAFF. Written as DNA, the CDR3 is TGCAGCGTTGTTCCGGGGGACGGTAACACTGAAGCTTTCTTT.

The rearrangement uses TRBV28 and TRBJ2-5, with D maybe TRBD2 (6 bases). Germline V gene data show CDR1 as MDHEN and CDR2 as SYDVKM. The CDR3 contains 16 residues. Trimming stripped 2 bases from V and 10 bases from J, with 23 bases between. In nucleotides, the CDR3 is TGTGCCAGCAGTTTAAATTCTTATGGAGGGAGTGGGGACCAGTACTTC. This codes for CASSLNSYGGSGDQYF.